The 23 T cell receptor beta chains given below trace back to one sample, sequenced in a study of early stage breast cancer tumors. Assay: immunoSEQ multiplex PCR; the TCRdb copy retains only in-frame clones and omits some. The sample consists of about 72,000 clones, 79% of them appearing once. Sequenced: blood. The receptors were sampled from a person in their 60s with breast cancer.

This clone turned up a few times. The V call is TRBV9, the J call TRBJ1-6, with TRBD1 as a possible D gene (6 bases). From germline, CDR1 is SGDLS and CDR2 YYNGEE. Trimming pared 3 bases from V and 8 bases from J, leaving 15 bases between. The CDR3 sequence is 15 residues long. CDR3 bases: TGTGCCAGCAGCGCCCTTAGCGAGGGGGATTCACCCCTCCACTTT. Translating it yields CASSALSEGDSPLHF.

This sequence joins TRBV30 and TRBJ1-4; 8 bases fit TRBD1. The CDR3 is 14 amino acids. Germline V lookup: CDR1 GTSNPN, CDR2 SVGIG (reference sequence). The junction had 8 bases not matched to a gene; V was cut back by 3 bases and J by 8 bases. CDR3 amino acids: CAWSNQGAGEKLFF. CDR3 DNA sequence: TGTGCCTGGAGCAATCAGGGGGCAGGGGAAAAACTGTTTTTT.

J is TRBJ2-7 and V is TRBV14; the D gene could be TRBD1 or TRBD2 (5 bases each). Trimming pared 6 bases from V and 3 bases from J, leaving 9 bases between. The CDR3 length is 12 residues. CDR1 and CDR2 (germline): SGHDN, FVKESK. In DNA form, the CDR3 reads TGTGCCAGCAGACAGGAGGACTACGAGCAGTACTTC. Encoded protein: CASRQEDYEQYF.

J is TRBJ2-2 and V is TRBV10-3, with a tentative D call TRBD1 (6 bases). The CDR3 spans 16 residues. The germline CDR1 and CDR2 sequences are ENHRY and SYGVKD. The V and J ends lost 4 bases and 0 bases respectively, with 12 bases between them. For the CDR3, the DNA is TGTGCCATCAGTGGACCTGGGACATCGAACACCGGGGAGCTGTTTTTT. Its translation is CAISGPGTSNTGELFF.

The V call is TRBV7-2, the J call TRBJ2-7, with TRBD1 as a possible D gene (6 bases). Germline loops: CDR1 SGHTA, CDR2 FQGNSA. The CDR3 spans 14 residues. V lost 5 bases and J lost 2, with 13 bases in between. CDR3 coding DNA: TGTGCCAGCAGCCCGCGGACAGTTACCTACGAGCAGTACTTC. Translating it yields CASSPRTVTYEQYF.

The chain is built from TRBV7-3 and TRBJ1-1; tentatively, D is TRBD1 (5 bases). The CDR3 is 13 residues long. Germline CDR1 and CDR2: SGHTA and FQGTGA. V shed 3 bases and J shed 1 base, with 6 bases lying between them. The DNA of the CDR3 is TGTGCCAGCAGCTTGACAGCGAACACTGAAGCTTTCTTT. Translation: CASSLTANTEAFF.

This chain joins TRBV18 and TRBJ2-1; weak D call: TRBD1 (7 bases). Trimming left V 0 bases short and J 9 bases short, with 18 bases between. Germline V gene sequence: CDR1 KGHSH, CDR2 LQKENI. The CDR3 has 16 residues. In nucleotides, the CDR3 is TGTGCCAGCTCACCACCGGAGGGACAGCCTGGCTCTGAGCAGTTCTTC. Protein product: CASSPPEGQPGSEQFF.

The CDR3 DNA follows: TGTGCCAGCAGCCAAGAATACAGAACAGCGGGATCATCCAATGAGCAGTTCTTC. Its protein is CASSQEYRTAGSSNEQFF. The chain has TRBV4-2 and TRBJ2-1; TRBD2 agrees at 7 bases. The junction had 14 bases not matched to a gene; V was cut back by 0 bases and J by 6 bases. Looked up from germline, CDR1 is LGHNA and CDR2 is YNFKEQ. This CDR3 is built from 18 residues.

The V gene is TRBV6-1, the J gene TRBJ1-4, with 9 bases that match TRBD1. From germline, CDR1 is MNHNS and CDR2 SASEGT. Trimming cost V 4 bases and J 6 bases; bases outside gene matches: 6. This CDR3 contains 15 residues. The CDR3 DNA reads TGTGCCAGCAGTGGATTGACAGGGGGAGATGAAAAACTGTTTTTT. Translated: CASSGLTGGDEKLFF.

This chain joins TRBV19 and TRBJ1-6, with 7 bases identical to TRBD1. The germline gives CDR1 LNHDA, CDR2 SQIVND (reference sequence). With V trimmed by 8 bases and J by 4 bases, 8 bases remained unmatched. This CDR3 comprises 15 residues. CDR3 sequence: CASGGQPSYNSPLHF. For the CDR3, the DNA is TGTGCCAGTGGGGGACAGCCCAGTTATAATTCACCCCTCCACTTT. The variable domain in full, with the rest retrieved from reference TRBV19 and TRBJ1-6, is DGGITQSPKYLFRKEGQNVTLSCEQNLNHDAMYWYRQDPGQGLRLIYYSQIVNDFQKGDIAEGYSVSREKKESFPLTVTSAQKNPTAFYLCASGGQPSYNSPLHFGNGTRLTVT.

The gene calls are TRBV9 and TRBJ2-7; 8 nucleotides match TRBD2. The CDR3 is made up of 14 amino acids. The junction had 2 bases not matched to a gene; V was cut back by 3 bases and J by 0 bases. CDR1 SGDLS and CDR2 YYNGEE come from the germline V gene. CDR3 protein: CASSALADSYEQYF. The CDR3 DNA reads as TGTGCCAGCAGCGCACTAGCGGACTCCTACGAGCAGTACTTC.

This chain joins TRBV6-5 and TRBJ2-7; 7 bases line up with TRBD1. The germline V gene has CDR1 MNHEY and CDR2 SVGAGI. CDR3 length: 13 amino acids. V shed 6 bases and J 1 base; nucleotides not matched to a gene: 3. The CDR3 region has the DNA TGTGCCAGCAGCGGGACAGAATCCTACGAGCAGTACTTC. Translating gives CASSGTESYEQYF.

The chain has TRBV30 and TRBJ2-3; perhaps TRBD2 as D (6 bases). The V gene's germline CDR1 is GTSNPN and CDR2 SVGIG (reference sequence). V was cut by 2 bases and J by 2 bases, with 17 bases left in between. The length of the CDR3 is 16 residues. The CDR3 DNA sequence: TGTGCCTGGAGTCAAGGTTTGGGGACTCACACAGATACGCAGTATTTT. The encoded protein is CAWSQGLGTHTDTQYF.

The gene calls are TRBV11-2 and TRBJ2-2; D not resolved. The CDR3 sequence is 14 residues long. CDR1 and CDR2 from the germline V gene are SGHAT and FQNNGV. Trimming took 3 bases from V and 1 from J, leaving 6 bases between them. The CDR3 loop reads CASSFSRNTGELFF. Here the CDR3 DNA reads TGTGCCAGCAGCTTTAGCCGGAACACCGGGGAGCTGTTTTTT.

This clone occurred a few times. The chain recombines TRBV19 with TRBJ1-2; D possibly corresponds to TRBD1 (6 bases). This CDR3 spans 14 amino acids. Trimming took off 6 bases at V and 3 bases at J, with 14 bases between the two ends. The germline gives CDR1 LNHDA, CDR2 SQIVND (reference sequence). The CDR3 loop is CASSRARTDYGYTF. The CDR3 region has the DNA TGTGCCAGTAGCAGGGCGAGGACAGACTATGGCTACACCTTC.

The rearrangement links TRBV6-5 to TRBJ2-1, with D uncertain. CDR3 length: 15 amino acids. Per germline, CDR1 MNHEY and CDR2 SVGAGI. Trimming pared 6 bases from V and 1 base from J, leaving 13 bases between. The CDR3 spells CASSPDRISYNEQFF. The CDR3 nucleotides are TGTGCCAGCAGCCCCGATCGAATTTCCTACAATGAGCAGTTCTTC.

V usage is TRBV18 and J usage is TRBJ1-1; weak D call: TRBD1 (5 bases). Germline CDR1 is KGHSH and CDR2 is LQKENI. This CDR3 is 14 amino acids long. Trimming left V 4 bases short and J 5 bases short, with 14 bases between. DNA for the CDR3: TGTGCCAGCTCACAGGGGTCTCGGACAACTGAAGCTTTCTTT. As protein: CASSQGSRTTEAFF.

V is TRBV5-1 and J is TRBJ2-7, with TRBD1 identical over 10 bases. With 0 bases clipped from V and 4 bases from J, the junction kept 7 bases outside the gene matches. The CDR3 extends over 16 amino acids. CDR1 is SGHRS and CDR2 is YFSETQ in the germline V gene. In nucleotides, the CDR3 is TGCGCCAGCAGCTTGGCGAGGGACAGGGGACTATACGAGCAGTACTTC. Translation: CASSLARDRGLYEQYF.

The CDR3 protein is CASSFVSMGELFF. CDR3 DNA sequence: TGTGCCAGCAGCTTCGTCTCGATGGGGGAGCTGTTTTTT. The chain links TRBV11-3 to TRBJ2-2; D unclear. The CDR3 totals 13 residues. Trimming removed 3 bases from V and 8 bases from J, with 10 bases in between. The germline V gene has CDR1 SGHNT and CDR2 YENEEA.

This clone was counted a few times. The V gene is TRBV6-5, the J gene TRBJ1-2, with TRBD1 as a possible D gene (6 bases). This CDR3 is built from 11 residues. V lost 6 bases and J 6 bases, leaving 8 bases between the germline ends. In germline, CDR1 is MNHEY, CDR2 SVGAGI. CDR3: CASRRQDGYTF. DNA for the CDR3: TGTGCCAGCAGAAGACAGGATGGCTACACCTTC.

The J gene is TRBJ2-3, the V gene TRBV27; D may be TRBD2 (7 bases). The CDR3 totals 15 residues. From germline, CDR1 is MNHEY and CDR2 SMNVEV (reference sequence). V gave up 4 bases and J gave up 2 bases, with 13 bases separating them. As DNA, the CDR3 is TGTGCCAGCAGTTCACAGGCGGGGGCCACAGATACGCAGTATTTT. Residues: CASSSQAGATDTQYF.

The V call is TRBV28, the J call TRBJ2-5, with 10 bases aligning to TRBD2. The CDR3 length is 16 residues. Trimming took 5 bases from V and 5 from J; bases not matched to a gene: 11. CDR1 and CDR2 (germline): MDHEN, SYDVKM. The CDR3 spells CASSVSGRASKETQYF. CDR3 nucleotide sequence: TGTGCCAGCAGTGTAAGCGGGAGGGCCTCTAAGGAGACCCAGTACTTC.

The chain links TRBV7-8 to TRBJ1-6, with a tentative D call TRBD1 (5 bases). CDR3 length: 16 amino acids. From germline, CDR1 is SGHVS and CDR2 FQNEAQ. V lost 2 bases to trimming and J lost 7 bases, with 15 bases between them. CDR3 residues: CASSLSSGERNSPLHF. Here the CDR3 DNA reads TGTGCCAGCAGCTTAAGTTCGGGGGAGAGGAATTCACCCCTCCACTTT.